The T cell receptor (beta chain) described here comes from a study of blood T cells in healthy people across ages. Study-wide points: Among long-lived donors, naive CD4+ cells were more numerous and diversity higher than in aged donors. Naive and antigen-experienced cells were not separated, limiting conclusive comparison.

To note about this clonotype: Its antigen is not identified.

The use of a sample-barcoded 5' primer and a J-beta primer mix characterized a second PCR of roughly 7 to 12 cycles. In TCRdb, the 5' RACE reads were re-called with MiXCR into one record per CDR3 protein. Of hundreds of thousands of distinct CDR3 sequences listed, roughly 50% were seen once; the top ten hold 30% to 40%. Aged roughly 6 to 100, donors were systemically healthy Caucasians from Russia. The sequenced material came from blood. This clonotype originated in a man in his sixties in good health.

Here the CDR3 reads CASSLERGWETQYF. The DNA of the CDR3 is TGTGCCAGCAGCTTAGAGAGGGGGTGGGAGACCCAGTACTTC. V is TRBV11-2 and J is TRBJ2-5; D might be TRBD1 (6 bases). The V and J ends lost 0 bases and 5 bases respectively, with 10 bases between them. The CDR3 extends over 14 amino acids. Looked up from germline, CDR1 is SGHAT and CDR2 is FQNNGV.